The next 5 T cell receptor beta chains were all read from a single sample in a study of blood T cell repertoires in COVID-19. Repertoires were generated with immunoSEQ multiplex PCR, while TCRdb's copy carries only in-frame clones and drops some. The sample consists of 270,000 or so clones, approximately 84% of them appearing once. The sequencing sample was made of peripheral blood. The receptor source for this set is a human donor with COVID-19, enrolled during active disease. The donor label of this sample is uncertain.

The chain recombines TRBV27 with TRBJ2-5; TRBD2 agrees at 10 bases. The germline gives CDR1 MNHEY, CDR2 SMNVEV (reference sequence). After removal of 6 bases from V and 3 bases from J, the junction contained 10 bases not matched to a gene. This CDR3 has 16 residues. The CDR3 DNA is TGTGCCAGCAGACCCCTTGGACTAGCGGAAGAAGAGACCCAGTACTTC. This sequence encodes CASRPLGLAEEETQYF.

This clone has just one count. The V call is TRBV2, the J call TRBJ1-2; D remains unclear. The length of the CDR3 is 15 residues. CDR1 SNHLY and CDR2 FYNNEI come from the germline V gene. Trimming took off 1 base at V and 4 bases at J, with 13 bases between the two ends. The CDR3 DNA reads TGTGCCAGCAGTGAAGGGTTCGGTCCTATCTATGGCTACACCTTC. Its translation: CASSEGFGPIYGYTF.

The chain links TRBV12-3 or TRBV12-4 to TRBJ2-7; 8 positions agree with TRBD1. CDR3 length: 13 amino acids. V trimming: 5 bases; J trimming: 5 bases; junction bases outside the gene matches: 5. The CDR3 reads CASSRQGYNEQYF. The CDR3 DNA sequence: TGTGCCAGCAGTCGACAGGGGTACAACGAGCAGTACTTC.

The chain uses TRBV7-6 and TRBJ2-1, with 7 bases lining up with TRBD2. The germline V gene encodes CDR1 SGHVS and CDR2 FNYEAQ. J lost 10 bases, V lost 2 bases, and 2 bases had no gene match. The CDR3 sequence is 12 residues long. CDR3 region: CASSLWGGEQFF. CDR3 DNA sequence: TGTGCCAGCAGCTTATGGGGGGGGGAGCAGTTCTTC.

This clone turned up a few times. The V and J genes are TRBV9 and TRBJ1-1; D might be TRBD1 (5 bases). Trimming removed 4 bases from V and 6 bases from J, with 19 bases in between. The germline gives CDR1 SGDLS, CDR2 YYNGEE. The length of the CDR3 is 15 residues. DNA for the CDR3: TGTGCCAGCAGCCCCCGCGGGGGGGAAGGGTCTGAAGCTTTCTTT. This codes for CASSPRGGEGSEAFF.